The entry below gives a single TCR beta chain sequence along with its context. The antigen is unknown. The primer mix had 60 Vbeta and 13 Jbeta primers. Sequenced by immunoSEQ multiplex PCR; TCRdb stores in-frame clones only, minus some. The sample has roughly 93,000 clones, around 74% seen once. This record belongs to a study of cytomegalovirus exposure and HLA in healthy donors. The wider study: Genotyping showed 70% to 90% of over 350 donors falling in the Caucasian-associated ancestry cluster. Whole-study findings and limits: TCR beta chains numbering some 150 were designated cytomegalovirus-associated. It was assumed in the presence/absence analyses that sequencing depth was roughly uniform across donors.

Material: PBMCs. The TCR sequence derives from a male donor in good health and CMV-seronegative.

This chain's CDR3 is CASWTASSTDTQYF. The CDR3 bases are TGTGCCTCTTGGACAGCGTCTAGCACAGATACGCAGTATTTT. The chain employs TRBV30 and TRBJ2-3, with D perhaps TRBD1 (6 bases). The length of the CDR3 is 14 residues. V was shortened by 7 bases and J by 0 bases, with 14 bases between the two germline ends. The germline CDR1 and CDR2 sequences are GTSNPN and SVGIG (reference sequence).